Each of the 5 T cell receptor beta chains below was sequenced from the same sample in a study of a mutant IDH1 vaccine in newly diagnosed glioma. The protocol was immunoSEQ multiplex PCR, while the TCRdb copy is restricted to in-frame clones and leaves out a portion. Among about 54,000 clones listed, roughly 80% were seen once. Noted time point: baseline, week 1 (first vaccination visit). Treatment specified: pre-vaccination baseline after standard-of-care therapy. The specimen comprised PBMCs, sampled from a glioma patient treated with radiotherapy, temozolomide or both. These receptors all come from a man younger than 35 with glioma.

This CDR3 is CASSERGGYEAFF. CDR3 DNA: TGTGCCAGCAGTGAAAGGGGAGGTTACGAAGCTTTCTTT. J is TRBJ1-1 and V is TRBV2; D is possibly TRBD1 (5 bases). The germline V gene has CDR1 SNHLY and CDR2 FYNNEI. V was cut by 2 bases and J by 8 bases, with 12 bases left in between. CDR3 length equals 13 residues.

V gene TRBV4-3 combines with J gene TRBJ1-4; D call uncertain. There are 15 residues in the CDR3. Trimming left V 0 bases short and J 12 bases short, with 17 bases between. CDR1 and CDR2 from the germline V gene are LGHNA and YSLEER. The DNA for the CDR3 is TGCGCCAGCAGCCAAGACTTTCTTGTCGGGAATCAACTGTTTTTT. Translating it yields CASSQDFLVGNQLFF.

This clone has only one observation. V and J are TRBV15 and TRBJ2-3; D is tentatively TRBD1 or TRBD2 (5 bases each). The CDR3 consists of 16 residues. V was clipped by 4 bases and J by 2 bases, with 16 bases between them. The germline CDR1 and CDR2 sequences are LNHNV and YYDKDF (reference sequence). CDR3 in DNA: TGTGCCACCAGCACCCACTCCGGGACCTTCACAGATACGCAGTATTTT. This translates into CATSTHSGTFTDTQYF. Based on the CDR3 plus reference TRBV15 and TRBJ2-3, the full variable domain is DAMVIQNPRYQVTQFGKPVTLSCSQTLNHNVMYWYQQKSSQAPKLLFHYYDKDFNNEADTPDNFQSRRPNTSFCFLDIRSPGLGDTAMYLCATSTHSGTFTDTQYFGPGTRLTVL.

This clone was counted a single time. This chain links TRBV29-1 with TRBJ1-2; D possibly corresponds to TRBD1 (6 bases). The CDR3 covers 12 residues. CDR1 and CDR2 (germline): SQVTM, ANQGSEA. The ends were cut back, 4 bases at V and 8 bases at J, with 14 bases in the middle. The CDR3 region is CSVGEGGGGYTF. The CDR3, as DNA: TGCAGCGTTGGAGAGGGGGGGGGAGGCTACACCTTC.

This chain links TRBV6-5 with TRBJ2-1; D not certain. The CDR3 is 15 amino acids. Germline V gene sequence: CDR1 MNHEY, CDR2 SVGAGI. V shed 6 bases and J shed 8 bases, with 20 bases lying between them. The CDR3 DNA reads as TGTGCCAGCAGCCGTACGGTCTTTACGAGTCATGAGCAGTTCTTC. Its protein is CASSRTVFTSHEQFF.